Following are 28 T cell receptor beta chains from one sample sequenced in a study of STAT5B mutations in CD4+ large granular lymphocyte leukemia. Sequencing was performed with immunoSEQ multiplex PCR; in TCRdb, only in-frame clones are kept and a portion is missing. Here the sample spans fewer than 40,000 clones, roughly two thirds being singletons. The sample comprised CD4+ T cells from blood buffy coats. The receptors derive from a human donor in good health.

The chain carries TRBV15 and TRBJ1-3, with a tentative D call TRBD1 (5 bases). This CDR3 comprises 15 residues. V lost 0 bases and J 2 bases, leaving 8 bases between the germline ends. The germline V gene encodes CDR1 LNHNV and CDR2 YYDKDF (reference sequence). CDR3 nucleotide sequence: TGTGCCACCAGCAGAGATGGGGGGACTGGAAACACCATATATTTT. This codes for CATSRDGGTGNTIYF.

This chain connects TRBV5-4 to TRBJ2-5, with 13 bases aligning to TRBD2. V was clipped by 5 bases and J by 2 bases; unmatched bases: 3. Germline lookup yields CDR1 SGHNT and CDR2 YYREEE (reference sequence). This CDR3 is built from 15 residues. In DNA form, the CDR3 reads TGTGCCAGCAGTCCGACTAGCGGGGGGCAAGAGACCCAGTACTTC. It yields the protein CASSPTSGGQETQYF.

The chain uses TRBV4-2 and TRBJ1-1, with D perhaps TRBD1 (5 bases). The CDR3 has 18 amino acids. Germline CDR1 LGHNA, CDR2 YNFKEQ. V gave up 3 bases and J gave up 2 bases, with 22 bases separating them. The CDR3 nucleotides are TGTGCCAGCAGCCAGGAATCCGGGACCTTAAACCTTAACACTGAAGCTTTCTTT. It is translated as CASSQESGTLNLNTEAFF.

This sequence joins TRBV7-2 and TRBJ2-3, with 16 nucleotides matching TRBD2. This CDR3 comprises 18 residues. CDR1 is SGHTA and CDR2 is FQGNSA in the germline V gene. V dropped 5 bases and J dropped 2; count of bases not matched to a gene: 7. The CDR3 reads CASSTLGLAGGVTDTQYF. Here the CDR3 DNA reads TGTGCCAGCAGCACCCTGGGACTAGCGGGGGGGGTCACAGATACGCAGTATTTT.

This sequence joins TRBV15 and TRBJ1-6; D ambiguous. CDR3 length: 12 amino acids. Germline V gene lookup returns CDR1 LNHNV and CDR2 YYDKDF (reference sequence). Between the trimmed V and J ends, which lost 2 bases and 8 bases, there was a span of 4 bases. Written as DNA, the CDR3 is TGTGCCACCAGCAGACCTGATTCACCCCTCCACTTT. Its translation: CATSRPDSPLHF.

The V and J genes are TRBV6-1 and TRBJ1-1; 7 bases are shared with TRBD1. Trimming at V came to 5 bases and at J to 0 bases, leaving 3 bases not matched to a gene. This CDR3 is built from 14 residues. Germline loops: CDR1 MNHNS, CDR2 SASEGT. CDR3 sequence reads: CASSKGQLNTEAFF. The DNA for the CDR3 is TGTGCCAGCAGTAAGGGACAGTTGAACACTGAAGCTTTCTTT.

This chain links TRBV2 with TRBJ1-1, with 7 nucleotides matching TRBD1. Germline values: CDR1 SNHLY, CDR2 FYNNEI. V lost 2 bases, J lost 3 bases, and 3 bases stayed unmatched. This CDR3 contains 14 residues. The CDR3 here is CASSEQGGDTEAFF. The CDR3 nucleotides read TGTGCCAGCAGTGAACAGGGGGGGGACACTGAAGCTTTCTTT.

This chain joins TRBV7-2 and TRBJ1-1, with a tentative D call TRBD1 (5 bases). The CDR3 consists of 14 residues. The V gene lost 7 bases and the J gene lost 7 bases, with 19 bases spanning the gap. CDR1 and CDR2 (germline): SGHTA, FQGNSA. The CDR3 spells CASKRGAAGNEAFF. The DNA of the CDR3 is TGTGCCAGCAAACGAGGGGCAGCGGGTAATGAAGCTTTCTTT.

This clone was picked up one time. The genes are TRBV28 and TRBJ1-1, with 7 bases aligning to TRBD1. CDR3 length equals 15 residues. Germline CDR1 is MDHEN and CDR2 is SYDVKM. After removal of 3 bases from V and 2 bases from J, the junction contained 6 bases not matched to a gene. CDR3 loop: CASSFVGQLNTEAFF. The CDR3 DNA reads TGTGCCAGCAGTTTTGTGGGACAGCTTAACACTGAAGCTTTCTTT.

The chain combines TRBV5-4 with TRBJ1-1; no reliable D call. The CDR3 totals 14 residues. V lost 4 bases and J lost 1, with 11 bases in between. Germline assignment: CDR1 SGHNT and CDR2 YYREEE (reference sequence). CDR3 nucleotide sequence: TGTGCCAGCAGCCAATCAGGTCCGAACACTGAAGCTTTCTTT. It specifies CASSQSGPNTEAFF.

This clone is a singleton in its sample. Here the CDR3 reads CATEPRDPHATNEKLFF. The CDR3 coding sequence is TGTGCCACCGAACCCCGGGACCCCCATGCAACTAATGAAAAACTGTTTTTT. The rearrangement uses TRBV21-1 and TRBJ1-4. TRBV21-1 is labeled a pseudogene. The CDR3 runs 17 residues.

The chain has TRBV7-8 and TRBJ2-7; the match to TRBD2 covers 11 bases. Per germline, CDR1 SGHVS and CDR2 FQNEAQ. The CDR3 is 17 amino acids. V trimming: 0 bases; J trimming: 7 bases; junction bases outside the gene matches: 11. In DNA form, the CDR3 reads TGTGCCAGCAGCTTAGCGAGTAGCGGGGGGGTCCAAAGAGAGCAGTACTTC. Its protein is CASSLASSGGVQREQYF.

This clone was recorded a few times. The CDR3 loop reads CASSQDLVGNTIYF. The CDR3 DNA sequence: TGTGCCAGCAGCCAAGATCTGGTGGGAAACACCATATATTTT. The gene calls are TRBV14 and TRBJ1-3; D gene unclear. The V gene lost 0 bases and the J gene lost 4 bases, with 7 bases spanning the gap. Germline V CDR1 and CDR2: SGHDN, FVKESK. CDR3 size: 14 residues.

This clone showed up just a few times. The CDR3 coding sequence is TGTGCCTGGAGCTGGGCCGTTGCGGATCAGCCCCAGCATTTT. It translates to CAWSWAVADQPQHF. The chain is built from TRBV30 and TRBJ1-5; D is uncertain. Germline V CDR1 and CDR2: GTSNPN, SVGIG (reference sequence). The V gene lost 3 bases and the J gene lost 5 bases, with 14 bases spanning the gap. The CDR3 is 14 amino acids. Complete variable domain (other parts from reference TRBV30 and TRBJ1-5): SQTIHQWPATLVQPVGSPLSLECTVEGTSNPNLYWYRQAAGRGLQLLFYSVGIGQISSEVPQNLSASRPQDRQFILSSKKLLLSDSGFYLCAWSWAVADQPQHFGDGTRLSIL.

CDR3 protein: CASSERSGLAPINEQFF. The CDR3 DNA reads as TGTGCCAGCAGTGAGCGATCAGGGCTAGCTCCAATCAATGAGCAGTTCTTC. The chain links TRBV2 to TRBJ2-1; D possibly uses TRBD1 or TRBD2 (5 bases each). The germline gives CDR1 SNHLY, CDR2 FYNNEI. CDR3 length: 17 residues. Trimming removed 3 bases at V and 6 bases at J, with 21 bases between.

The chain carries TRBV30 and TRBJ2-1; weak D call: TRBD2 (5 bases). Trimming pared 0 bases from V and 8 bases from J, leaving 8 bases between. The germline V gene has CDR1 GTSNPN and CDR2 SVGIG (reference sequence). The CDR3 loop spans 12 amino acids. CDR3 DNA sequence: TGTGCCTGGAGTGTAGGGAGCCATGAGCAGTTCTTC. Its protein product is CAWSVGSHEQFF.

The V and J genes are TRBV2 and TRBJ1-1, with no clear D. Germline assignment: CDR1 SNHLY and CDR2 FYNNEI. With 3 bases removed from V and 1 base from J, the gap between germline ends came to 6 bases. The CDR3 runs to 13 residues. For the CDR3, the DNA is TGTGCCAGCAGTGATGGAGGGAACACTGAAGCTTTCTTT. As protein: CASSDGGNTEAFF.

The CDR3, as DNA: TGTGCCAGTAGTACACAGGGGGCCCTAGGCAGTGAGCAGTTCTTC. Encoded protein: CASSTQGALGSEQFF. The chain uses TRBV19 and TRBJ2-1; 9 bases match TRBD1. Looked up from germline, CDR1 is LNHDA and CDR2 is SQIVND (reference sequence). This CDR3 is 15 amino acids long. J lost 9 bases, V lost 4 bases, and 10 bases had no gene match.

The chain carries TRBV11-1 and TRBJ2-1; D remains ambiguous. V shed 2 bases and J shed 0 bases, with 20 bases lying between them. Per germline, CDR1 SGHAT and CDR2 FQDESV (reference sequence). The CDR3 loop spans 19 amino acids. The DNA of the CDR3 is TGTGCCAGCAGCTTAACCCTACCCGTGCAGGTCAGCTCCTACAATGAGCAGTTCTTC. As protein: CASSLTLPVQVSSYNEQFF.

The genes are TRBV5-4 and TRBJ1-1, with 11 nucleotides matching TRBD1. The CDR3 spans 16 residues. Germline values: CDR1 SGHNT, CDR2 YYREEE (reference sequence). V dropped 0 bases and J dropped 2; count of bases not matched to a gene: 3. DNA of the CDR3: TGTGCCAGCAGCTTGGGGGGACAGGGGGTAAACACTGAAGCTTTCTTT. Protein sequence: CASSLGGQGVNTEAFF.

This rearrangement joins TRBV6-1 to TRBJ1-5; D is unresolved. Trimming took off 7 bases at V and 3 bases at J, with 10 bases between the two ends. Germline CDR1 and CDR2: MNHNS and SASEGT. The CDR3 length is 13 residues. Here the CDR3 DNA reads TGTGCCAGCACCTCCCCCCCCAATCAGCCCCAGCATTTT. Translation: CASTSPPNQPQHF.

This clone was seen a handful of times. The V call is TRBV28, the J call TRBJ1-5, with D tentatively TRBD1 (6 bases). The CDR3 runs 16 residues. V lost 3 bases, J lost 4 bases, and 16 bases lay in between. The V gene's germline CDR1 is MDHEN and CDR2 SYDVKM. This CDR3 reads CASSFRQGTQNQPQHF. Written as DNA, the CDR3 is TGTGCCAGCAGTTTCAGGCAGGGGACTCAAAATCAGCCCCAGCATTTT.

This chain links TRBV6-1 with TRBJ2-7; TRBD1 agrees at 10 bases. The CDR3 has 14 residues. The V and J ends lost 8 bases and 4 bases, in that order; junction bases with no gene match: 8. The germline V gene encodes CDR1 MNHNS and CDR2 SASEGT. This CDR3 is CASERDRGGYEQYF. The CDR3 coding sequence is TGTGCCAGCGAGCGGGACAGGGGAGGGTACGAGCAGTACTTC.

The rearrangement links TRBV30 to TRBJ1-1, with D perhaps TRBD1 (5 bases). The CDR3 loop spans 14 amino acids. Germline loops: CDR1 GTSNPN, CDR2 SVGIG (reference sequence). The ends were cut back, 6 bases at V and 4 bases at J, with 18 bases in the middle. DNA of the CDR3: TGTGCCTGTCCAACGGGGGAAACGGGCACTGAAGCTTTCTTT. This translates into CACPTGETGTEAFF.

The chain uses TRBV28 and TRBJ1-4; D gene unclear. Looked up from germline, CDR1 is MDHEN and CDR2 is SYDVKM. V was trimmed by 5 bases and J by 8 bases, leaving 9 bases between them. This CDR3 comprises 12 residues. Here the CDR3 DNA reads TGTGCCAGCAGTGAGAAACGGGAAAAACTGTTTTTT. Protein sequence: CASSEKREKLFF.

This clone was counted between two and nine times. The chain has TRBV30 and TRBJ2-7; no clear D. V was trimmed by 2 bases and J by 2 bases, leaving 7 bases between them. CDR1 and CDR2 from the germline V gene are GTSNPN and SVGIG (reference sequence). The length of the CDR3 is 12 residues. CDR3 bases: TGTGCCTGGAGTCTCGGTACCTACGAGCAGTACTTC. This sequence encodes CAWSLGTYEQYF.

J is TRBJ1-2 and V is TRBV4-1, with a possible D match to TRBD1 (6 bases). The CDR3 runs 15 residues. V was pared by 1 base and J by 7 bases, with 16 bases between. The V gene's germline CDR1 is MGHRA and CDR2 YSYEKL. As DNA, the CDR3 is TGCGCCAGCAGCCAAGTGGAATTGGGGGCTTTTGGCTACACCTTC. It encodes CASSQVELGAFGYTF.

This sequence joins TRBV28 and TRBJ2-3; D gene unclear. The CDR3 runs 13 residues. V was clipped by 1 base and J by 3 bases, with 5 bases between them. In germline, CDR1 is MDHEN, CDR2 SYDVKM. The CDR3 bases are TGTGCCAGCAGTTTATTCGTAACAGATACGCAGTATTTT. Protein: CASSLFVTDTQYF.